This T cell receptor (beta chain) is from a study of human T cells and chemical hapten exposure. Background on the study: All patients underwent weekly scalp dosing with diphenylcyclopropenone for the full roughly 25-week study.

This clonotype was recorded at least ten times. Described time point: patch test 2, 6 weeks after DPC sensitization. Treatment specified: therapeutic diphenylcyclopropenone sensitization with weekly scalp DPC. The authors' total RNA extraction used unfractionated whole blood. V dropped 6 bases and J dropped 3 bases, with 18 bases sitting between them. Germline CDR1 reads SGHDT; CDR2 reads YYEEEE. The CDR3 has 15 residues. TCRdb called the RACE reads again in MiXCR, with one record for every CDR3 protein. The data contain a few hundred thousand distinct CDR3 sequences, roughly 6% of them seen just once; the ten biggest clones take up about 5.6%.

The V call is TRBV5-6, the J call TRBJ1-2; tentative D call: TRBD1 (6 bases). The specimen comprised whole blood, sampled in connection with sensitization to the hapten diphenylcyclopropenone (DPC). This TCR derives from a woman in her late teens or twenties with alopecia areata. Some clones in this sample may be carry-over from other donors' samples. The CDR3 reads CASTLQDRDYYGYTF. CDR3 nucleotides: TGTGCCAGCACCCTCCAGGACAGAGACTACTATGGCTACACCTTC.